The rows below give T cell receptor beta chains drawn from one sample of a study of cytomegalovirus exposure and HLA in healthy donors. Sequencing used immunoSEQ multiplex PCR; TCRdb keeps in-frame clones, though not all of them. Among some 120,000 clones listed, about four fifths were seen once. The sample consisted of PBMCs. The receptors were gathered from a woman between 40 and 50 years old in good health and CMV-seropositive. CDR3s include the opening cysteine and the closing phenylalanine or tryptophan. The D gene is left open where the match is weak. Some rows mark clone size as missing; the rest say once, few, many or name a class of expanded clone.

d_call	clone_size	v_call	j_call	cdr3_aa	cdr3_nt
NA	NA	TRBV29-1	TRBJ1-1	CSVHINTEAFF	TGCAGCGTACACATTAACACTGAAGCTTTCTTT
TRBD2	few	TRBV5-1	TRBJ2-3	CASSFLAGVPDTQYF	TGCGCCAGCAGCTTTTTAGCGGGAGTGCCAGATACGCAGTATTTT
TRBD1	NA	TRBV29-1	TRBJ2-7	CSVGDRIYEQYF	TGCAGCGTTGGGGACAGGATTTACGAGCAGTACTTC
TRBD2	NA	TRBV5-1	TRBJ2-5	CASSFTSGRGETQYF	TGTGCCAGCAGCTTCACTAGCGGGAGGGGGGAGACCCAGTACTTC
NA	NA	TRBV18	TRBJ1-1	CASSRSDMGNTEAFF	TGTGCCAGCTCTCGCTCGGACATGGGGAACACTGAAGCTTTCTTT
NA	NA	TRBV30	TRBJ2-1	CAWSKQADNEQFF	TGTGCCTGGTCAAAACAGGCGGACAATGAGCAGTTCTTC
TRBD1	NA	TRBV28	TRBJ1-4	CASSSGTGREKLFF	TGTGCCAGCAGCTCCGGGACAGGGCGTGAAAAACTGTTTTTT
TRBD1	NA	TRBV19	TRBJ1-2	CASSIDRGVAGYTF	TGTGCCAGTAGTATTGACAGGGGAGTAGCTGGCTACACCTTC
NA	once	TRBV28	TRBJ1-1	CASSFGGSGNTEAFF	TGTGCCAGCAGTTTTGGGGGGTCGGGGAACACTGAAGCTTTCTTT
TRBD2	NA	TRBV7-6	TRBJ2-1	CASSSFSSGAPSHLNNEQFF	TGTGCCAGCAGCTCCTTTAGTAGCGGGGCACCATCCCACTTAAACAATGAGCAGTTCTTC
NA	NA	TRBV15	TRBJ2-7	CATSTNPGGSSSYEQYF	TGTGCCACCAGCACCAATCCAGGAGGGTCGAGCTCCTACGAGCAGTACTTC
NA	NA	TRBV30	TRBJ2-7	CAWSVPGSRSYEQYF	TGTGCCTGGAGTGTACCAGGCTCACGAAGCTACGAGCAGTACTTC
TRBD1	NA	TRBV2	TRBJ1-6	CASSEGDRGFGSPLHF	TGTGCCAGCAGTGAAGGGGACAGGGGGTTCGGTTCACCCCTCCACTTT
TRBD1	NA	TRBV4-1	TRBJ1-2	CASSQHWTGVFGYTF	TGCGCCAGCAGCCAGCATTGGACAGGGGTTTTTGGCTACACCTTC
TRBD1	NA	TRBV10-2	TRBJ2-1	CASRRTGVNEQFF	TGCGCCAGCAGACGAACAGGGGTTAATGAGCAGTTCTTC
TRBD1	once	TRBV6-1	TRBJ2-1	CASSEGGTGYYNEQFF	TGTGCCAGCAGTGAAGGGGGGACAGGGTACTACAATGAGCAGTTCTTC
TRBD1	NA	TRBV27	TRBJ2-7	CASSLGTGPLEQYF	TGTGCCAGCAGTCTCGGGACAGGTCCTCTTGAGCAGTACTTC
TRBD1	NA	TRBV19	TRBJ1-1	CASSENRDRGRLVPKNTEAFF	TGTGCCAGTAGTGAAAATCGGGACAGGGGAAGACTTGTGCCCAAAAACACTGAAGCTTTCTTT
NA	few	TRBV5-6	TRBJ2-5	CASSFLQAGKETQYF	TGTGCCAGCAGCTTCCTCCAAGCGGGTAAAGAGACCCAGTACTTC
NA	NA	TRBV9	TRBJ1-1	CASSVAGGNTEAFF	TGTGCCAGCAGCGTAGCTGGAGGGAACACTGAAGCTTTCTTT
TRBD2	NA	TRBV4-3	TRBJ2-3	CASSQDRGGATDTQYF	TGCGCCAGCAGCCAAGATCGGGGGGGGGCCACAGATACGCAGTATTTT
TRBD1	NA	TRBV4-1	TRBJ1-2	CASSQDPQGAQSNYGYTF	TGCGCCAGCAGCCAAGATCCGCAGGGGGCGCAAAGTAACTATGGCTACACCTTC
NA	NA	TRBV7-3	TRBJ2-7	CASSLNAPGLTYEQYF	TGTGCCAGCAGCTTAAACGCCCCAGGACTCACCTACGAGCAGTACTTC
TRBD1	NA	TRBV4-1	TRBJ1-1	CASSQGRGVTEAFF	TGCGCCAGCAGCCAAGGCAGGGGGGTCACTGAAGCTTTCTTT
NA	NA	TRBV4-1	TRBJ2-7	CASSLSLSYEQYF	TGCGCCAGCAGCCTAAGCTTATCCTACGAGCAGTACTTC
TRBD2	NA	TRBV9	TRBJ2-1	CASSSSLRSGEYNEQFF	TGTGCCAGCAGCTCATCCCTAAGAAGCGGGGAATACAATGAGCAGTTCTTC
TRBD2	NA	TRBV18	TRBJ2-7	CASSPPTSAGGPYEQYF	TGTGCCAGCTCACCACCTACTTCGGCGGGAGGCCCCTACGAGCAGTACTTC
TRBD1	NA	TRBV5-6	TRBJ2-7	CASSPGTGGYEQYF	TGTGCCAGCAGCCCCGGGACAGGGGGCTACGAGCAGTACTTC
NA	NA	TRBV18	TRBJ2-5	CASSPEGVGTQYF	TGTGCCAGCTCACCTGAGGGCGTAGGGACCCAGTACTTC
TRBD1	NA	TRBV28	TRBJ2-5	CASSSPGTGEQETQYF	TGTGCCAGCAGCTCACCAGGGACAGGCGAACAAGAGACCCAGTACTTC
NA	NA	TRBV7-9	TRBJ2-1	CASSHQGNEQFF	TGTGCCAGCAGCCACCAGGGGAATGAGCAGTTCTTC
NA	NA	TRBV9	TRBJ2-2	CASSLTGTGELFF	TGTGCCAGCAGCTTAACGGGAACCGGGGAGCTGTTTTTT
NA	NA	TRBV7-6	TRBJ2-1	CASSPVSEPYNEQFF	TGTGCCAGCAGCCCGGTTAGCGAGCCTTACAATGAGCAGTTCTTC
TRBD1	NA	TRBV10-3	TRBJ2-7	CAISERQGAYEQYF	TGTGCCATCAGTGAGAGACAGGGGGCGTACGAGCAGTACTTC
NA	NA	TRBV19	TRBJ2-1	CASSPQIASPYNEQFF	TGTGCCAGTAGTCCCCAGATTGCCTCCCCATACAATGAGCAGTTCTTC
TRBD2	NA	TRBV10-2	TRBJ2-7	CASSDHASGGYPFYYEQYF	TGCGCCAGCAGTGATCATGCTAGCGGAGGTTATCCATTTTACTACGAGCAGTACTTC
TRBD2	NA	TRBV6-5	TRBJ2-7	CASSYSAAGASYEQYF	TGTGCCAGCAGTTACTCGGCAGCGGGGGCCTCCTACGAGCAGTACTTC
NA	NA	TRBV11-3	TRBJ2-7	CASSSAFEQYF	TGTGCCAGCAGCTCCGCCTTCGAGCAGTACTTC
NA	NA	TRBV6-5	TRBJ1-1	CASSLLGGNTEAFF	TGTGCCAGCAGTTTATTAGGGGGTAACACTGAAGCTTTCTTT
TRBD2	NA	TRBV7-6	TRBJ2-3	CASRGSGATDTQYF	TGTGCCAGCAGAGGGAGCGGGGCCACAGATACGCAGTATTTT
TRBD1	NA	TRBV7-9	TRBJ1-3	CSSSLTGGGNTIYF	TGTTCCAGCAGCTTGACAGGGGGAGGAAACACCATATATTTT
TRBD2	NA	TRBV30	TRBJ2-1	CAWGLAGLDEQFF	TGTGCCTGGGGGCTAGCGGGATTGGATGAGCAGTTCTTC
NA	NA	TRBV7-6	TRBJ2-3	CASSPRVGSTDTQYF	TGTGCCAGCAGCCCGCGGGTGGGGAGCACAGATACGCAGTATTTT
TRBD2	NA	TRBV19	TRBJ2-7	CASSILAGHEQYF	TGTGCCAGTAGTATCCTAGCGGGACACGAGCAGTACTTC
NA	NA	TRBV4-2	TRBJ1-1	CASSQVDGRGPEAFF	TGTGCCAGCAGCCAAGTCGACGGCCGAGGCCCTGAAGCTTTCTTT
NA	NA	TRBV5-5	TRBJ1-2	CASSLGQGSHGYTF	TGTGCCAGCAGCTTGGGGCAGGGGTCCCATGGCTACACCTTC
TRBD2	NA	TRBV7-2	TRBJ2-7	CASSLAMVGTSGRIAYEQYF	TGTGCCAGCAGCTTAGCGATGGTGGGGACTAGCGGGAGGATAGCCTACGAGCAGTACTTC
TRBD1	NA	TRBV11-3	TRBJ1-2	CASSTPTGLDGYTF	TGTGCCAGCAGCACGCCGACAGGGTTGGATGGCTACACCTTC
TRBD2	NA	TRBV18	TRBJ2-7	CASSPSGSYEQYF	TGTGCCAGCTCACCTAGCGGGAGCTACGAGCAGTACTTC
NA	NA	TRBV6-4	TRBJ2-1	CASSKTELDEQFF	TGTGCCAGCAGTAAAACCGAACTGGATGAGCAGTTCTTC
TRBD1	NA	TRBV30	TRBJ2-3	CAWGTGKGGVDTQYF	TGTGCCTGGGGGACAGGAAAAGGGGGCGTGGATACGCAGTATTTT
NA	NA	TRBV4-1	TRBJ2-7	CASSQDLTSQATYEQYF	TGCGCCAGCAGCCAAGATCTTACCTCCCAGGCCACCTACGAGCAGTACTTC
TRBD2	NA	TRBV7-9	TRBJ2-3	CASSLTSGRPTDTQYF	TGTGCCAGCAGCTTGACTAGCGGGAGGCCCACAGATACGCAGTATTTT